The T cell receptor beta chain under discussion was sequenced for a study of T cell changes during pregnancy in multiple sclerosis. The CDR3 length is 15 residues. Trimming cost V 6 bases and J 3 bases; bases outside gene matches: 4. Per germline, CDR1 MNHEY and CDR2 SMNVEV (reference sequence). Sequencing was performed with immunoSEQ multiplex PCR; in TCRdb, only in-frame clones are kept and a portion is missing. The sample includes fewer than 95,000 clones, more than 85% seen only once; the top ten take 1.5% to 2%. The TCR sequence derives from a female donor in good health, enrolled as a control in a pregnancy study. The rearrangement uses TRBV27 and TRBJ2-1; TRBD1 aligns across 11 bases. The sequences come from peripheral blood, collected in the first trimester of pregnancy. The CDR3 coding sequence is TGTGCCAGCAGATTCGGGACAGGGGGCTACAATGAGCAGTTCTTC. Protein product: CASRFGTGGYNEQFF.